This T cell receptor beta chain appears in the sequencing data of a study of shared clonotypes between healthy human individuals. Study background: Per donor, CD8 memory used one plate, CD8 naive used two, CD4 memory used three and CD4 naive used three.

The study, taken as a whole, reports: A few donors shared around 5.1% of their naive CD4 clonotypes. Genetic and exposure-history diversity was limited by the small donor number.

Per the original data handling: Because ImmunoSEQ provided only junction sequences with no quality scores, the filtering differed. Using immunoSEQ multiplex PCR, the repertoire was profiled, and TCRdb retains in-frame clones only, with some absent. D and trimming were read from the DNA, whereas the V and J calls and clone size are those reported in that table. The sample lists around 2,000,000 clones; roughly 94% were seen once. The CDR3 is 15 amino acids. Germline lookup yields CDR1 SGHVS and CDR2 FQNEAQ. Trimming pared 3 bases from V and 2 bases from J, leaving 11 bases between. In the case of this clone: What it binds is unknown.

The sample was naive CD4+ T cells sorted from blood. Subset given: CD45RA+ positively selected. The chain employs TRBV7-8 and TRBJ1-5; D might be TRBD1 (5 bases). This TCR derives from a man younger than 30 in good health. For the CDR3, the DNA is TGTGCCAGCAGCTTTAGCAGGGATCGCAATCAGCCCCAGCATTTT. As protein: CASSFSRDRNQPQHF.